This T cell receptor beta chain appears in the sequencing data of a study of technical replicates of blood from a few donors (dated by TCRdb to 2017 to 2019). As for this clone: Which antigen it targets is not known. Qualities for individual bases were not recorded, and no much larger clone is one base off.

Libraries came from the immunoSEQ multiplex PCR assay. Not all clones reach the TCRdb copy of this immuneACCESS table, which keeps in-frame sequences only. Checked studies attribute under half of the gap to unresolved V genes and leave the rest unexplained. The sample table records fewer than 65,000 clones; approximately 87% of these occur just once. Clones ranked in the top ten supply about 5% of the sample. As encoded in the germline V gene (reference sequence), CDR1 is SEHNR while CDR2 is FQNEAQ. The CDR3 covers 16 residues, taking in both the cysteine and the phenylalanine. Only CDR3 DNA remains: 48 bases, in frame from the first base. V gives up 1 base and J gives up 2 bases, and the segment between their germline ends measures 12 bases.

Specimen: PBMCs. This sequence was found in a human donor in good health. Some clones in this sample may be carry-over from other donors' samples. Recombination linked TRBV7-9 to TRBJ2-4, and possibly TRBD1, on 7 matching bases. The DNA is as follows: TGTGCCAGCAGCTTAGGGCAGGGGGGTACCAAAAACATTCAGTACTTC. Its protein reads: CASSLGQGGTKNIQYF.